This T cell receptor beta chain came from a study of control samples from healthy donors and cancer patients. Sequencing was performed with immunoSEQ multiplex PCR; in TCRdb, only in-frame clones are kept and a portion is missing. The sample lists approximately 140,000 clones; 70% to 90% were seen once. This CDR3 region has 14 residues. The germline gives CDR1 MDHEN, CDR2 SYDVKM. Trimming shortened V by 1 base and J by 3 bases, and 9 bases separated the two germline ends. Sequenced: blood. This chain uses TRBV28 with TRBJ1-2; weak D call: TRBD1 (6 bases). This TCR came from a woman in her 30s in good health. In nucleotides, the CDR3 is TGTGCCAGCAGTTTATACAGGGATGACTATGGCTACACCTTC. This gives the protein CASSLYRDDYGYTF.